This T cell receptor (beta chain) originates from a study of T-cell memory formation after mild COVID-19. Study details: TCR clusters were largely donor specific.

The V and J ends lost 3 bases and 8 bases respectively, with 12 bases between them. This CDR3 contains 14 residues. CDR1 is SGHRS, CDR2 YFSETQ, per germline. Study outcomes and limitations: Contracting clones, day 15 to 85, had balanced CD4/CD8, and later expanders favored CD4+. CD8+ contracting clones occupied EMRA, while CD4+ ones occupied mainly CM and EM.

5'RACE primed from the constant segment yielded TCR alpha and TCR beta cDNA libraries bearing sample barcodes and UMIs. MiXCR was run by TCRdb on the 5' RACE reads, yielding one entry per CDR3 protein. The repertoire holds 430,000 or so distinct CDR3 sequences, with around 25% as singletons. To note about this clonotype: Its antigen is undetermined.

The gene calls are TRBV5-1 and TRBJ1-6, with D possibly TRBD1 on 5 matching bases. This TCR was recovered from an adult woman who had mild COVID-19 (a few samples of this study predate the infection). Cell type and time point are not known. The sample was PBMCs or a T cell subset sorted from them (not recorded which). CDR3 nucleotides: TGCGCCAGCAGCTACGACAGATTTCATTCACCCCTCCACTTT. Protein product: CASSYDRFHSPLHF.